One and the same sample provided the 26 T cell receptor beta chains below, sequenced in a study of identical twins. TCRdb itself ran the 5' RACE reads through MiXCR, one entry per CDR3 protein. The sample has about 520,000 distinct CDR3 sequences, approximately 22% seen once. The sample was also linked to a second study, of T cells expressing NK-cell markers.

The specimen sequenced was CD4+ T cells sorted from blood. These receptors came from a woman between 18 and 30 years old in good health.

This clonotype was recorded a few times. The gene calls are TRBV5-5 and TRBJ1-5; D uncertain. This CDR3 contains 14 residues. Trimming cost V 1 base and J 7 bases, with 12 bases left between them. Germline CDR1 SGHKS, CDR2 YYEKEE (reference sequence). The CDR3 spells CASSLYSDRQPQHF. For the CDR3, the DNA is TGTGCCAGCAGCTTGTACAGCGATCGGCAGCCCCAGCATTTT.

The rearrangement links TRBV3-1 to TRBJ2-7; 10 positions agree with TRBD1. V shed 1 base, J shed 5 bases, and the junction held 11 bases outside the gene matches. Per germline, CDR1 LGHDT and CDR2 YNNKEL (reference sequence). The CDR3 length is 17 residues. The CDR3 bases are TGTGCCAGCAGCCAAGGATCCGGGACAGGGGAGAATCACGAGCAGTACTTC. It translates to CASSQGSGTGENHEQYF.

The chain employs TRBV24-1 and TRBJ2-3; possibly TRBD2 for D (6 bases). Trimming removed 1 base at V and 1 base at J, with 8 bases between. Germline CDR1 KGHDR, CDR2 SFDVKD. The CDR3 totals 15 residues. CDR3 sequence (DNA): TGTGCCACCAGTGATTTTCGCGGGGGCACAGATACGCAGTATTTT. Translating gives CATSDFRGGTDTQYF.

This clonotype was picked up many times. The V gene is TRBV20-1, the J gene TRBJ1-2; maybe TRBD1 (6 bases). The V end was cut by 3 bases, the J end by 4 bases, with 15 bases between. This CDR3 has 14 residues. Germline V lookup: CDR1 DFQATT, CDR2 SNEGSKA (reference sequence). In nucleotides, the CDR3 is TGCAGTGCTAGGCCCCGCTGGACAGCCTATGGCTACACCTTC. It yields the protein CSARPRWTAYGYTF.

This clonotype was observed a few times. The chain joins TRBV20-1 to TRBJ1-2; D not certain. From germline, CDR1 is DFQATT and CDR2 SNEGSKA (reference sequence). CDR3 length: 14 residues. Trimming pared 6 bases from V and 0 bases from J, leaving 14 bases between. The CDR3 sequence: CSAGPGSTNYGYTF. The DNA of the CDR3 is TGCAGTGCGGGCCCCGGGAGCACTAACTATGGCTACACCTTC.

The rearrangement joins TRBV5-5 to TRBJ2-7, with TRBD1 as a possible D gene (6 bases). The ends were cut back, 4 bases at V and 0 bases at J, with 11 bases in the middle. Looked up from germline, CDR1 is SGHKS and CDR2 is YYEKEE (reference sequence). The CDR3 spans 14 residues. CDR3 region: CASSHSDSSYEQYF. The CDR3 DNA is TGTGCCAGCAGCCATTCGGACAGCTCCTACGAGCAGTACTTC.

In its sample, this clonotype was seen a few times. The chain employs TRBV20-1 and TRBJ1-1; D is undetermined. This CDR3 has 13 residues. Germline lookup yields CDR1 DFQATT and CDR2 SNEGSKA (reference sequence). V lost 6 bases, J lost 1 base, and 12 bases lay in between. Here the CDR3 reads CSAPHSWNTEAFF. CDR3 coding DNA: TGCAGTGCCCCACATTCATGGAACACTGAAGCTTTCTTT.

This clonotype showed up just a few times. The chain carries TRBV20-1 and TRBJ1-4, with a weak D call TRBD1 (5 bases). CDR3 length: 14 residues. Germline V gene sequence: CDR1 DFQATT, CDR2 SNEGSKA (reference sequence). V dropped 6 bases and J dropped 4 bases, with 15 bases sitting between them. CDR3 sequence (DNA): TGCAGTGCCGCATCCGGGGCGGGTAATGAAAAACTGTTTTTT. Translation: CSAASGAGNEKLFF.

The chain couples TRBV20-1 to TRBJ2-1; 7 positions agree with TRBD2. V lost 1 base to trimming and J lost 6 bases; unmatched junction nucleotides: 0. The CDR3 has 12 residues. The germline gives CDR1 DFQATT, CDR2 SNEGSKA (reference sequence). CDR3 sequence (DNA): TGCAGTGCTAGAGGGGAGGGCAATGAGCAGTTCTTC. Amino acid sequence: CSARGEGNEQFF.

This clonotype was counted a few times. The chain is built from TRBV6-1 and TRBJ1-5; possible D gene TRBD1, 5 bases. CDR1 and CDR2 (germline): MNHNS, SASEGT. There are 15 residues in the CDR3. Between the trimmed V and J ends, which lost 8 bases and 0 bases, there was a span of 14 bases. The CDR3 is CASGKGSHSNQPQHF. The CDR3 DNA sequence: TGTGCCAGCGGGAAGGGGTCACATAGCAATCAGCCCCAGCATTTT.

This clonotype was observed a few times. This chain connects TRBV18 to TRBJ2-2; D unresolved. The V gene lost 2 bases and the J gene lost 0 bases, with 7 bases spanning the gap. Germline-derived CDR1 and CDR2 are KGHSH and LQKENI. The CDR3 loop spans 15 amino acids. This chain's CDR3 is CASSPTLPNTGELFF. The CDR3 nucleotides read TGTGCCAGCTCACCAACGTTACCGAACACCGGGGAGCTGTTTTTT.

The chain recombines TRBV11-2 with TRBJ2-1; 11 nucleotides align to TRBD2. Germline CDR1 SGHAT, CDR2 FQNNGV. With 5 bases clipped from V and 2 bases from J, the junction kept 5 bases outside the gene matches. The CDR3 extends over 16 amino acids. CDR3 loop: CASSVTTSGAYNEQFF. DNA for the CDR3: TGTGCCAGCAGCGTAACGACTAGCGGGGCCTACAATGAGCAGTTCTTC.

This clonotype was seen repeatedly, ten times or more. The CDR3 DNA is TGCAGTGCCCCGACTAGCGGGAACAATGAGCAGTTCTTC. It is translated as CSAPTSGNNEQFF. The chain carries TRBV20-1 and TRBJ2-1; 11 nucleotides align to TRBD2. Germline V gene data show CDR1 as DFQATT and CDR2 as SNEGSKA (reference sequence). This CDR3 has 13 residues. The ends lost 6 bases at V and 5 bases at J; junction bases unmatched: 3.

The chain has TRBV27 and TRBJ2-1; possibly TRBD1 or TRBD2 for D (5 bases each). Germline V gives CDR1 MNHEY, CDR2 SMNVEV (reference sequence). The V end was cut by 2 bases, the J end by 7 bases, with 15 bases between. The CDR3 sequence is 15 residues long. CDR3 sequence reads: CASSLPGPPGNEQFF. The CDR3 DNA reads TGTGCCAGCAGTTTACCGGGACCCCCGGGGAATGAGCAGTTCTTC.

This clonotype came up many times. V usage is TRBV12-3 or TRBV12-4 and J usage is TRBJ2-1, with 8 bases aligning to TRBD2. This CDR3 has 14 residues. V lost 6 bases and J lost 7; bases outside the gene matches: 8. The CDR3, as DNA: TGTGCCAGCAGCCGTGGGACTAGTCGAAATGAGCAGTTCTTC. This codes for CASSRGTSRNEQFF.

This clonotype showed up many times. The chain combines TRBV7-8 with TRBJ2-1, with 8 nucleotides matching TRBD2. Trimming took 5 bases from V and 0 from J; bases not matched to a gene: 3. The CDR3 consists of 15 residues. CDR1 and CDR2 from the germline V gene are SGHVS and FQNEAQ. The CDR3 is CASSTSGGSYNEQFF. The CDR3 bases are TGTGCCAGCAGCACGAGCGGGGGCTCCTACAATGAGCAGTTCTTC.

The CDR3 DNA sequence: TGTGCCAGCAGCTTAATAGAGGCGGGTACGACCGGGGAGCTGTTTTTT. Translation: CASSLIEAGTTGELFF. V usage is TRBV7-3 and J usage is TRBJ2-2, with a possible D match to TRBD2 (5 bases). This CDR3 spans 16 amino acids. The ends were cut back, 1 base at V and 5 bases at J, with 14 bases in the middle. Germline loops: CDR1 SGHTA, CDR2 FQGTGA. Supplemented by reference TRBV7-3 and TRBJ2-2, the full variable domain reads GAGVSQTPSNKVTEKGKYVELRCDPISGHTALYWYRQSLGQGPEFLIYFQGTGAADDSGLPNDRFFAVRPEGSVSTLKIQRTERGDSAVYLCASSLIEAGTTGELFFGEGSRLTVL.

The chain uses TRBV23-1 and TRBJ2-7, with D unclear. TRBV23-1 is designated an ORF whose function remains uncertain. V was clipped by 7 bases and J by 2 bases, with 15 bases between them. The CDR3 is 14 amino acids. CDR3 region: CASTREPLAYEQYF. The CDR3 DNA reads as TGCGCCAGCACTCGTGAGCCCCTAGCCTACGAGCAGTACTTC.

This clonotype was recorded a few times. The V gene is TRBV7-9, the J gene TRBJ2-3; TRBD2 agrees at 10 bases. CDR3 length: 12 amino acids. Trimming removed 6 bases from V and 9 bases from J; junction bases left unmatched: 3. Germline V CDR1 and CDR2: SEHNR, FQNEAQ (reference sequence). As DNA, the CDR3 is TGTGCCAGCAGGGCTAGCGGGGGAACGCAGTATTTT. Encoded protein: CASRASGGTQYF. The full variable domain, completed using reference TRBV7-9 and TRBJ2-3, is DTGVSQNPRHKITKRGQNVTFRCDPISEHNRLYWYRQTLGQGPEFLTYFQNEAQLEKSRLLSDRFSAERPKGSFSTLEIQRTEQGDSAMYLCASRASGGTQYFGPGTRLTVL.

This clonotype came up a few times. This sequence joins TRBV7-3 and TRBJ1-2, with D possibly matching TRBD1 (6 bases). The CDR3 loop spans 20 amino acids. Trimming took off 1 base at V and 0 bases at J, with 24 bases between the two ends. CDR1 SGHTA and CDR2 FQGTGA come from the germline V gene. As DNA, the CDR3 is TGTGCCAGCAGCTTAAGAGGGGGGGGCTCCCCTCTCGCCTCTAACTATGGCTACACCTTC. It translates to CASSLRGGGSPLASNYGYTF.

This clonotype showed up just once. CDR3 protein: CASSLVGWGNEQYF. As DNA, the CDR3 is TGCGCCAGCAGCTTGGTTGGCTGGGGTAACGAGCAGTACTTC. The chain uses TRBV5-1 and TRBJ2-7, with D unclear. Germline assignment: CDR1 SGHRS and CDR2 YFSETQ. The CDR3 spans 14 residues. V lost 0 bases, J lost 5 bases, and 12 bases lay in between.

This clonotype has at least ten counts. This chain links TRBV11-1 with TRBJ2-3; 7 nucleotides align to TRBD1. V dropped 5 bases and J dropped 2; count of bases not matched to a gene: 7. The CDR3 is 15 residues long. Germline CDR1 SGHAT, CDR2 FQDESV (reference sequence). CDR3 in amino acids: CASSPRTGDTDTQYF. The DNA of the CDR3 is TGTGCCAGCAGCCCCAGGACAGGAGACACAGATACGCAGTATTTT. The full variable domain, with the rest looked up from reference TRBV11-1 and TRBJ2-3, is EAEVAQSPRYKITEKSQAVAFWCDPISGHATLYWYRQILGQGPELLVQFQDESVVDDSQLPKDRFSAERLKGVDSTLKIQPAELGDSAMYLCASSPRTGDTDTQYFGPGTRLTVL.

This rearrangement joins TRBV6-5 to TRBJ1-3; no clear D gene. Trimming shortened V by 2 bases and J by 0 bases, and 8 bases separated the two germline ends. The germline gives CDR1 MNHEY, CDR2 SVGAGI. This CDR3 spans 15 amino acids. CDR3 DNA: TGTGCCAGCAGTTACGGCTCGAGCTCTGGAAACACCATATATTTT. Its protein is CASSYGSSSGNTIYF.

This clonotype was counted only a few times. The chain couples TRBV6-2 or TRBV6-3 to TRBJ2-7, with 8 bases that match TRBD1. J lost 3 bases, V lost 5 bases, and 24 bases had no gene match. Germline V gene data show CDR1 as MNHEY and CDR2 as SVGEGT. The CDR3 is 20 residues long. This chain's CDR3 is CASSPRTGTDSVSTFYEQYF. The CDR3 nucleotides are TGTGCCAGCAGTCCACGGACAGGGACCGATTCGGTTAGCACCTTCTACGAGCAGTACTTC.

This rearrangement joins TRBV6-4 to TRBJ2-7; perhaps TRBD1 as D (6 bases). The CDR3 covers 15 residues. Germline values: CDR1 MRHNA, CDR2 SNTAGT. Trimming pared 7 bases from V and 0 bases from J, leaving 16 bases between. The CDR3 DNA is TGTGCCAGCAATGTCCGGGACACCCGCTCCTACGAGCAGTACTTC. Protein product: CASNVRDTRSYEQYF.

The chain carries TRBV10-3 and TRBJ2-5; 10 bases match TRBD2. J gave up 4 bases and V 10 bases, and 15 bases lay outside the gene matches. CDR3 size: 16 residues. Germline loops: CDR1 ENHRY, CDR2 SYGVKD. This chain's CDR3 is CASRGIAGGVLETQYF. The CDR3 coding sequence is TGTGCCAGCAGGGGGATAGCGGGAGGAGTATTAGAGACCCAGTACTTC.